Following are 23 T cell receptor beta chains from one sample sequenced in a study of blood T cell repertoires in COVID-19. Produced via immunoSEQ multiplex PCR; TCRdb's table is partial and in-frame only. The sample has more than 200,000 clones; 83% are singletons. The sample taken for sequencing was peripheral blood. The receptors were gathered from a middle-aged woman with active or convalescent COVID-19.

This chain connects TRBV3-1 (or the pseudogene TRBV3-2) to TRBJ2-3, with 13 bases aligning to TRBD2. The CDR3 has 18 residues. Germline V gene data show CDR1 as LGHDT and CDR2 as YNNKEL (reference sequence). J lost 2 bases, V lost 4 bases, and 9 bases had no gene match. The chain's CDR3 is CASSPGLAGVFVTDTQYF. CDR3 DNA: TGTGCCAGCAGCCCCGGACTAGCGGGGGTGTTTGTCACAGATACGCAGTATTTT.

This clone appeared a single time. V and J are TRBV7-6 and TRBJ2-1, with TRBD2 matching 16 bases. The CDR3 length is 15 residues. Germline assignment: CDR1 SGHVS and CDR2 FNYEAQ. V dropped 5 bases and J dropped 8; count of bases not matched to a gene: 3. The CDR3 DNA sequence: TGTGCCAGCAGCCCGGGACTAGCGGGGGGGTATGAGCAGTTCTTC. As protein: CASSPGLAGGYEQFF.

This chain links TRBV3-1 (or the pseudogene TRBV3-2) with TRBJ2-1; 10 nucleotides line up with TRBD2. Germline-derived CDR1 and CDR2 are LGHDT and YNNKEL (reference sequence). Trimming cost V 1 base and J 6 bases; bases outside gene matches: 6. CDR3 size: 16 residues. The CDR3 spells CASSQAGTSAINEQFF. Written as DNA, the CDR3 is TGTGCCAGCAGCCAAGCCGGGACTAGCGCTATCAATGAGCAGTTCTTC.

The V gene is TRBV5-4, the J gene TRBJ2-1; TRBD1 might be the D (6 bases). V dropped 5 bases and J dropped 0 bases, with 15 bases sitting between them. This CDR3 spans 16 amino acids. Looked up from germline, CDR1 is SGHNT and CDR2 is YYREEE (reference sequence). The CDR3 bases are TGTGCCAGCAGTCAGGCACAGGGCAGCTCCTACAATGAGCAGTTCTTC. It yields the protein CASSQAQGSSYNEQFF.

This clone was seen a few times. The V and J genes are TRBV2 and TRBJ1-2, with D hard to call. Trimming shortened V by 4 bases and J by 7 bases, and 7 bases separated the two germline ends. The germline V gene encodes CDR1 SNHLY and CDR2 FYNNEI. The CDR3 has 11 residues. The chain's CDR3 is CASSVQFGYTF. The DNA for the CDR3 is TGTGCCAGCAGTGTTCAGTTTGGCTACACCTTC.

V is TRBV7-9 and J is TRBJ1-5, with D possibly TRBD1 on 6 matching bases. Trimming shortened V by 1 base and J by 3 bases, and 10 bases separated the two germline ends. This CDR3 comprises 15 residues. CDR1 SEHNR and CDR2 FQNEAQ come from the germline V gene (reference sequence). The CDR3 here is CASSLGTGSNQPQHF. Here the CDR3 DNA reads TGTGCCAGCAGCTTAGGAACAGGGTCCAATCAGCCCCAGCATTTT.

The J gene is TRBJ1-1, the V gene TRBV14; 9 bases fit TRBD1. V shed 4 bases, J shed 10 bases, and the junction held 13 bases outside the gene matches. Germline V gives CDR1 SGHDN, CDR2 FVKESK. The CDR3 spans 15 residues. The CDR3 reads CASSPGTGGYLGAFF. CDR3 bases: TGTGCCAGCAGCCCAGGTACAGGGGGCTATCTGGGAGCTTTCTTT.

This clone was detected only once. The rearrangement links TRBV4-3 to TRBJ1-1, with D maybe TRBD1 (6 bases). V dropped 0 bases and J dropped 1 base, with 12 bases sitting between them. This CDR3 has 16 residues. Germline CDR1 reads LGHNA; CDR2 reads YSLEER. The CDR3 bases are TGCGCCAGCAGCCAAGACCTCGGACAGCAGAACACTGAAGCTTTCTTT. This gives the protein CASSQDLGQQNTEAFF.

This chain joins TRBV19 and TRBJ1-3; D not certain. Per germline, CDR1 LNHDA and CDR2 SQIVND (reference sequence). This CDR3 is built from 13 residues. V was shortened by 2 bases and J by 0 bases, with 2 bases between the two germline ends. The CDR3 loop is CASSIHSGNTIYF. As DNA, the CDR3 is TGTGCCAGTAGTATACACTCTGGAAACACCATATATTTT.

In its sample, this clone was seen a few times. V gene TRBV5-6 combines with J gene TRBJ2-1; possibly TRBD2 for D (8 bases). The germline V gene encodes CDR1 SGHDT and CDR2 YYEEEE. V was cut by 1 base and J by 10 bases, with 24 bases left in between. The CDR3 sequence is 17 residues long. DNA of the CDR3: TGTGCCAGCAGCTTGTCGTGGGCGGGAGGCGCAGGGGGGGAGCAGTTCTTC. Translating gives CASSLSWAGGAGGEQFF.

The count of this clone is one. The V and J genes are TRBV7-9 and TRBJ2-7, with D possibly TRBD1 on 5 matching bases. Germline values: CDR1 SEHNR, CDR2 FQNEAQ (reference sequence). There are 15 residues in the CDR3. The V and J ends lost 1 base and 6 bases respectively, with 16 bases between them. This CDR3 reads CASSLGSRQSIEQYF. Written as DNA, the CDR3 is TGTGCCAGCAGCTTAGGTTCTAGACAGAGTATCGAGCAGTACTTC.

The chain couples TRBV19 to TRBJ2-2, with D possibly matching TRBD2 (6 bases). V dropped 9 bases and J dropped 8 bases, with 16 bases sitting between them. The CDR3 extends over 13 amino acids. Germline V CDR1 and CDR2: LNHDA, SQIVND (reference sequence). The CDR3 nucleotides are TGTGCCAGCCCTGCTCCGGGGGTGGGGGAGCTGTTTTTT. Protein: CASPAPGVGELFF.

V usage is TRBV19 and J usage is TRBJ1-5; D might be TRBD1 (6 bases). Trimming took 5 bases from V and 4 from J, leaving 12 bases between them. Looked up from germline, CDR1 is LNHDA and CDR2 is SQIVND (reference sequence). CDR3 length: 14 amino acids. The DNA of the CDR3 is TGTGCCAGTAGTTACAGGGAAGGTAATCAGCCCCAGCATTTT. It yields the protein CASSYREGNQPQHF.

J is TRBJ2-7 and V is TRBV27; 10 bases match TRBD1. CDR1 is MNHEY, CDR2 SMNVEV, per germline (reference sequence). V lost 6 bases, J lost 6 bases, and 14 bases stayed unmatched. This CDR3 has 16 residues. The CDR3 DNA sequence: TGTGCCAGCAGAGAGCTAACCGGGACAGGGGTTACCGAGCAGTACTTC. Amino acids: CASRELTGTGVTEQYF.

The V call is TRBV10-1, the J call TRBJ1-5; D possibly corresponds to TRBD1 (6 bases). The V end was cut by 3 bases, the J end by 3 bases, with 18 bases between. The CDR3 has 17 amino acids. From germline, CDR1 is WNHNN and CDR2 SYGVQD (reference sequence). The CDR3 spells CASSESTGIENNQPQHF. The DNA of the CDR3 is TGCGCCAGCAGTGAATCAACAGGGATAGAGAACAATCAGCCCCAGCATTTT.

This clone was observed at least ten times. This chain connects TRBV25-1 to TRBJ1-1; TRBD1 is a possible D gene (6 bases). The CDR3 extends over 14 amino acids. Germline values: CDR1 MGHDK, CDR2 SYGVNS. The V end was cut by 4 bases, the J end by 5 bases, with 14 bases between. CDR3 sequence: CASSVEGVRTEAFF. CDR3 nucleotides: TGTGCCAGCAGTGTAGAGGGGGTACGGACTGAAGCTTTCTTT.

The CDR3 coding sequence is TGTGCCAGCAGTGAAGAAGGGGGCCTCCAGCATTTT. Its protein product is CASSEEGGLQHF. The gene calls are TRBV2 and TRBJ1-5, with 7 nucleotides matching TRBD1. Unmatched junction bases numbered 3, after V lost 1 base and J lost 12 bases. CDR1 and CDR2 from the germline V gene are SNHLY and FYNNEI. The CDR3 is 12 residues long.

The genes are TRBV7-6 and TRBJ2-5; 9 positions agree with TRBD1. Germline V lookup: CDR1 SGHVS, CDR2 FNYEAQ. CDR3 length: 16 amino acids. Unmatched junction bases numbered 8, after V lost 1 base and J lost 5 bases. Written as DNA, the CDR3 is TGTGCCAGCAGCTTAGGAGTACAGGGGGCGCGGGAGACCCAGTACTTC. It encodes CASSLGVQGARETQYF.

The CDR3 region has the DNA TGTGCCAGCAGCCAAATCCAACAGGGCGGTAATGAAAAACTGTTTTTT. As protein: CASSQIQQGGNEKLFF. The chain couples TRBV14 to TRBJ1-4; possible D gene TRBD1, 6 bases. Between the trimmed V and J ends, which lost 2 bases and 4 bases, there was a span of 14 bases. CDR3 length equals 16 residues. CDR1 is SGHDN, CDR2 FVKESK, per germline.

This sequence joins TRBV11-2 and TRBJ1-2; D not certain. Germline assignment: CDR1 SGHAT and CDR2 FQNNGV. Trimming took off 2 bases at V and 2 bases at J, with 9 bases between the two ends. This CDR3 region has 14 residues. The CDR3 DNA is TGTGCCAGCAGCTTATACGGGGTGAACTATGGCTACACCTTC. Protein sequence: CASSLYGVNYGYTF. Drawing the rest from reference TRBV11-2 and TRBJ1-2, the complete variable domain is EAGVAQSPRYKIIEKRQSVAFWCNPISGHATLYWYQQILGQGPKLLIQFQNNGVVDDSQLPKDRFSAERLKGVDSTLKIQPAKLEDSAVYLCASSLYGVNYGYTFGSGTRLTVV.

This rearrangement joins TRBV18 to TRBJ2-6; 9 bases match TRBD1. This CDR3 comprises 17 residues. V was pared by 6 bases and J by 2 bases, with 8 bases of the junction left unmatched. Germline CDR1 and CDR2: KGHSH and LQKENI. CDR3 DNA sequence: TGTGCCAGCTCTCAACAGGGGGCGGCGACTGGGGCCAACGTCCTGACTTTC. Translation: CASSQQGAATGANVLTF.

The chain employs TRBV19 and TRBJ1-1, with TRBD1 identical over 9 bases. The CDR3 has 18 amino acids. CDR1 LNHDA and CDR2 SQIVND come from the germline V gene (reference sequence). V was clipped by 5 bases and J by 3 bases; unmatched bases: 16. The CDR3 bases are TGTGCCAGTAGTCTCGTGGGTCAACAGGGGGCTCTTGACACTGAAGCTTTCTTT. Its protein is CASSLVGQQGALDTEAFF.

The rearrangement links TRBV11-3 to TRBJ2-5, with TRBD2 identical over 7 bases. The V gene's germline CDR1 is SGHNT and CDR2 YENEEA. The CDR3 consists of 15 residues. J gave up 2 bases and V 6 bases, and 9 bases lay outside the gene matches. The CDR3 DNA reads as TGTGCCAGCAGTCCATCTTGGGGGGGGCAAGAGACCCAGTACTTC. It codes for CASSPSWGGQETQYF.